Given below is one T cell receptor (beta chain) in context. This clone came up once. The clone's antigen remains unknown. Base qualities are not at hand, and no much larger clone is one base apart. V and J are trimmed by 7 bases and 2 bases, and the gene matches miss 6 bases of the junction. Its CDR3 holds 15 amino acids, cysteine through phenylalanine. The retained sequence is limited to the CDR3, 45 bases, with the frame set at the first base. The germline V gene encodes CDR1 LNHDA and CDR2 SQIVND (reference sequence). TCR CDR3 regions were amplified from genomic DNA by multiplex PCR using the deep immunoSEQ assay. Extracted genomic DNA from each cell subset was spread evenly across all wells of several immunoSEQ 96-well plates, with each plate serving as a replicate. For unsorted PBMC, approximately 290 ng genomic DNA, equal to roughly 32,000 T cell genomes, was loaded into each replicate PCR. Unsorted PBMC genomic DNA was sequenced across ten immunoSEQ deep assay plates. The purified libraries were quantified using a Qubit 3.0 fluorometer, sized with a Bioanalyzer 2100, and then quantified again using the KAPA Library Quantification kit. Each immunoSEQ 96-well plate was sequenced on its own single-read 150-cycle Illumina NextSeq 550 flow cell. In the authors' own workflow: The immunoSEQ output contained only junctional sequences without quality scores, so filtering could not match that applied to full-length reads. To assign V/J genes and CDR3, sequences were annotated using PyIR, a Python wrapper for IgBLAST v1.9, with IMGT germline references. Reads were filtered out if the reads had weak V/J assignments (E-value above 1e-6), no CDR3, stop codons, out-of-frame junctions, or ambiguous translated residues. V3J clonotypes were defined as sequences sharing the same inferred V gene, J gene, and CDR3 amino acid sequence. Percentage overlap between repertoires was computed as shared unique clonotypes divided by the size of the smaller repertoire. Richness of each repertoire was evaluated using RTK rarefaction, the Chao1 estimator, and Recon v2.1 estimates of unobserved clonotypes. The table comes from immuneACCESS by way of TCRdb, which keeps in-frame sequences with V and J called. Part of the clones is missing from these tables; in studies checked, under half for an unresolved V gene and the rest for unknown reasons. The V and J calls and the clone size are those of that table, but D and trimming were determined from the DNA. The sample table holds about 480,000 clones, of which around 79% were seen once. Approximately 12% of the sample goes to the ten largest clones.

The donors were healthy, HIV-negative adults who had no recently reported acute infections or vaccinations. Only Caucasian adults living in Nashville, Tennessee, USA were represented among the donors. For unsorted samples, approximately 84 million PBMCs were counted, and genomic DNA was extracted using the QIAamp DNA Blood Mini kit. Blood was collected by leukapheresis, and PBMCs were isolated by Ficoll-Histopaque density gradient centrifugation and then cryopreserved in liquid nitrogen vapor phase. The data were taken from a study of shared clonotypes between healthy human individuals (dated by TCRdb to between 2020 and 2021). Notes on the research overall: The cohort included three men and a couple of women between 18 and 49 years of age. Different laboratories and diverse techniques were used to prepare libraries and sequence TCR repertoires, to increase sequencing depth and limit assay-specific biases. Per donor, leukapheresis produced somewhere between about 0.94 and 9.5 billion PBMCs. To estimate repertoire size and how much clonotypes are shared between individuals, the study performed deep sequencing of blood TCR repertoires from five healthy adults. Overall results and qualifications from the work: Because the study included a small number of donors, the genetic and exposure-history diversity represented was limited. Pairwise subsampling led to the expectation that sequencing depth would affect the degree of clonotype sharing among donors. Sampling was restricted to blood, and TCR repertoires in tissue are likely to differ from TCR repertoires in blood.

Sequencing was carried out using PBMCs. The rearrangement combines TRBV19 with TRBJ2-1; a stretch of 9 junction bases matches TRBD2. The clonotype comes from a woman in her thirties or forties in good health. Some clones in this sample may be carry-over from other donors' samples. The nucleotide sequence is TGTGCCAGTATCAAGACTAGCGGAGCCTACAATGAGCAGTTCTTC. The encoded protein is CASIKTSGAYNEQFF.